This passage covers 30 T cell receptor beta chains from one sample sequenced in a study of PD-L1 blockade in urothelial cancer. Using immunoSEQ multiplex PCR, the repertoire was profiled, and TCRdb retains in-frame clones only, with some absent. The data hold 35,000 to 40,000 clones, with over 65% observed a single time. Specimen: PBMCs, collected around atezolizumab (anti-PD-L1) treatment. These receptors were taken from a man between 60 and 75 years old with urothelial cancer.

The chain employs TRBV14 and TRBJ1-6; D call uncertain. The germline gives CDR1 SGHDN, CDR2 FVKESK. Trimming left V 1 base short and J 6 bases short, with 13 bases between. This CDR3 comprises 16 residues. The CDR3 reads CASSQVPLAPNSPLHF. CDR3 DNA: TGTGCCAGCAGCCAAGTACCCTTGGCTCCTAATTCACCCCTCCACTTT.

This clone was seen only a few times. The chain uses TRBV6-5 and TRBJ1-2; 8 bases align to TRBD1. V lost 0 bases, J lost 10 bases, and 7 bases stayed unmatched. The CDR3 totals 14 residues. CDR1 and CDR2 (germline): MNHEY, SVGAGI. The CDR3 protein is CASSYSLAGGYYTF. The DNA of the CDR3 is TGTGCCAGCAGTTACTCGTTGGCAGGGGGCTACTACACCTTC.

V is TRBV7-9 and J is TRBJ2-6; 7 nucleotides line up with TRBD1. Trimming cost V 4 bases and J 4 bases; bases outside gene matches: 16. Germline CDR1 SEHNR, CDR2 FQNEAQ (reference sequence). The CDR3 totals 19 residues. The CDR3 DNA follows: TGTGCCAGCAGCTCCCCGTTCCGGGACAGCCGGGGAGGGGCCAACGTCCTGACTTTC. This encodes CASSSPFRDSRGGANVLTF.

The chain employs TRBV7-9 and TRBJ2-2; perhaps TRBD1 as D (5 bases). The CDR3 has 15 residues. Germline V gives CDR1 SEHNR, CDR2 FQNEAQ (reference sequence). V was clipped by 6 bases and J by 8 bases, with 19 bases between them. CDR3 sequence: CASRPGPKPLGELFF. The DNA for the CDR3 is TGTGCCAGCAGACCAGGGCCTAAACCCCTGGGGGAGCTGTTTTTT.

The chain is built from TRBV6-6 and TRBJ2-3; 9 bases match TRBD1. Germline V lookup: CDR1 MNHNY, CDR2 SVGAGI (reference sequence). The CDR3 spans 15 residues. With 6 bases clipped from V and 6 bases from J, the junction kept 10 bases outside the gene matches. The CDR3: CASSTPGQGMDTQYF. The CDR3 coding sequence is TGTGCCAGCAGCACCCCGGGACAGGGTATGGATACGCAGTATTTT.

This clone was counted only a few times. The genes are TRBV9 and TRBJ2-2, with D possibly TRBD2 on 5 matching bases. The CDR3 covers 14 residues. The V gene lost 4 bases and the J gene lost 3 bases, with 10 bases spanning the gap. The germline V gene encodes CDR1 SGDLS and CDR2 YYNGEE. CDR3 loop: CASSPQRDTGELFF. For the CDR3, the DNA is TGTGCCAGCAGCCCCCAGAGGGACACCGGGGAGCTGTTTTTT.

This clone was seen more than once but under ten times. CDR3 sequence (DNA): TGTGCCAGCAGTTCTTTAAGCGGGGTAGCTTACGAGCAGTACTTC. This codes for CASSSLSGVAYEQYF. The J gene is TRBJ2-7, the V gene TRBV6-5; 7 positions agree with TRBD2. V gave up 4 bases and J gave up 4 bases; unmatched junction bases: 10. CDR1 MNHEY and CDR2 SVGAGI come from the germline V gene. The CDR3 covers 15 residues.

This chain joins TRBV10-3 and TRBJ1-1; D unresolved. V was pared by 6 bases and J by 5 bases, with 13 bases between. This CDR3 has 13 residues. CDR1 ENHRY and CDR2 SYGVKD come from the germline V gene. This chain's CDR3 is CAISYLGTTEAFF. The CDR3 DNA reads TGTGCCATCAGCTATCTAGGTACGACTGAAGCTTTCTTT.

This chain links TRBV5-4 with TRBJ2-2, with 7 bases that match TRBD1. The CDR3 extends over 15 amino acids. Unmatched junction bases numbered 6, after V lost 3 bases and J lost 4 bases. Germline V CDR1 and CDR2: SGHNT, YYREEE (reference sequence). The CDR3 nucleotides read TGTGCCAGCAGCTGGGACAGAACTATCACCGGGGAGCTGTTTTTT. Translating gives CASSWDRTITGELFF.

The chain combines TRBV25-1 with TRBJ2-1; 8 nucleotides agree with TRBD2. The CDR3 has 17 amino acids. V was clipped by 1 base and J by 8 bases; unmatched bases: 13. Germline V gene data show CDR1 as MGHDK and CDR2 as SYGVNS. The CDR3 sequence is CASSESGTGGLRYEQFF. CDR3 bases: TGTGCCAGCAGTGAATCAGGGACGGGGGGGCTCAGATATGAGCAGTTCTTC.

This chain joins TRBV6-6 and TRBJ2-7, with D possibly matching TRBD2 (5 bases). The germline CDR1 and CDR2 sequences are MNHNY and SVGAGI (reference sequence). This CDR3 is built from 15 residues. V was cut by 2 bases and J by 6 bases, with 17 bases left in between. The CDR3 nucleotides are TGTGCCAGCAGTTACCCCGACTCCCCGGGGATCGAGCAGTACTTC. This sequence encodes CASSYPDSPGIEQYF.

This clone was recorded once. The J gene is TRBJ2-5, the V gene TRBV5-1; 15 bases line up with TRBD2. Losses at the gene ends were 4 bases for V and 4 bases for J; bases not matched to a gene: 8. Germline V gene sequence: CDR1 SGHRS, CDR2 YFSETQ. The CDR3 runs to 17 residues. The CDR3 here is CASSLGLAGGPGETQYF. The CDR3 DNA reads TGCGCCAGCAGCCTAGGACTAGCGGGGGGGCCGGGAGAGACCCAGTACTTC.

The gene calls are TRBV10-1 and TRBJ2-3, with 8 bases that match TRBD1. Germline CDR1 reads WNHNN; CDR2 reads SYGVQD (reference sequence). V shed 5 bases and J 4 bases; nucleotides not matched to a gene: 8. This CDR3 region has 15 residues. DNA for the CDR3: TGCGCCAGCAGTCTGACAGGGGAAGGGTCAGATACGCAGTATTTT. Protein: CASSLTGEGSDTQYF.

The V and J genes are TRBV15 and TRBJ1-5; 8 bases agree with TRBD1. Trimming took 5 bases from V and 1 from J; bases not matched to a gene: 4. In germline, CDR1 is LNHNV, CDR2 YYDKDF (reference sequence). The CDR3 contains 15 residues. The CDR3 DNA reads as TGTGCCACCAGCGGAGGACAGGGAAGCAATCAGCCCCAGCATTTT. Protein product: CATSGGQGSNQPQHF.

V usage is TRBV2 and J usage is TRBJ1-1; 9 bases map to TRBD1. The CDR3 has 15 amino acids. V dropped 6 bases and J dropped 3; count of bases not matched to a gene: 8. Germline assignment: CDR1 SNHLY and CDR2 FYNNEI. The CDR3 nucleotides are TGTGCCAGCAGAAGAGACAGGGGGGGGGACACTGAAGCTTTCTTT. It encodes CASRRDRGGDTEAFF.

The chain combines TRBV5-5 with TRBJ2-7, with unresolved D. CDR1 and CDR2 (germline): SGHKS, YYEKEE (reference sequence). This CDR3 has 13 amino acids. V lost 0 bases to trimming and J lost 0 bases, with 4 bases between them. In DNA form, the CDR3 reads TGTGCCAGCAGCTTGGACATCTCCTACGAGCAGTACTTC. It codes for CASSLDISYEQYF.

V and J are TRBV6-5 and TRBJ2-1; the D gene is possibly TRBD1 (6 bases). The CDR3 is 16 residues long. Between the trimmed V and J ends, which lost 4 bases and 0 bases, there was a span of 13 bases. The germline gives CDR1 MNHEY, CDR2 SVGAGI. The CDR3 protein is CASSSRTASSYNEQFF. For the CDR3, the DNA is TGTGCCAGCAGTTCCAGGACAGCAAGCTCCTACAATGAGCAGTTCTTC.

The chain carries TRBV2 and TRBJ2-2, with a tentative D call TRBD2 (6 bases). In germline, CDR1 is SNHLY, CDR2 FYNNEI. The CDR3 sequence is 15 residues long. V shed 5 bases and J shed 0 bases, with 10 bases lying between them. The DNA for the CDR3 is TGTGCCAGCAGTACCGCGGGGACGAACACCGGGGAGCTGTTTTTT. It encodes CASSTAGTNTGELFF.

This clone was detected only once. The chain links TRBV5-1 to TRBJ2-1, with 9 nucleotides matching TRBD2. Germline V gene lookup returns CDR1 SGHRS and CDR2 YFSETQ. The V gene end was trimmed by 3 bases and the J gene end by 4 bases; junction bases not matched to a gene: 5. CDR3 length: 15 amino acids. CDR3 residues: CASSWASGEYNEQFF. The CDR3, as DNA: TGCGCCAGCAGCTGGGCTAGCGGGGAGTACAATGAGCAGTTCTTC.

This clone was counted a single time. Here the CDR3 DNA reads TGTGCCAGCAGTTACCTTAGCGGGGGGGCCCCCTACGAGCAGTACTTC. Protein sequence: CASSYLSGGAPYEQYF. The chain recombines TRBV28 with TRBJ2-7; 11 bases match TRBD2. V shed 4 bases, J shed 2 bases, and the junction held 7 bases outside the gene matches. This CDR3 is built from 16 residues. Germline V gives CDR1 MDHEN, CDR2 SYDVKM.

The V and J genes are TRBV4-1 and TRBJ2-4; the D gene is possibly TRBD1 (6 bases). The length of the CDR3 is 15 residues. Per the germline V gene, CDR1 is MGHRA and CDR2 is YSYEKL. Between the trimmed V and J ends, which lost 1 base and 11 bases, there was a span of 18 bases. CDR3 bases: TGCGCCAGCAGCCAAGTCTCGGGGCGAGGGGGAGTTCAGTACTTC. Amino acid sequence: CASSQVSGRGGVQYF.

This clone was seen repeatedly, ten times or more. The rearrangement uses TRBV14 and TRBJ1-6; D possibly corresponds to TRBD1 (5 bases). This CDR3 comprises 17 residues. V dropped 0 bases and J dropped 2 bases, with 11 bases sitting between them. Germline V CDR1 and CDR2: SGHDN, FVKESK. CDR3 amino acids: CASSQEFWTPYNSPLHF. CDR3 DNA sequence: TGTGCCAGCAGCCAAGAATTTTGGACACCCTATAATTCACCCCTCCACTTT. Combining the CDR3 with reference TRBV14 and TRBJ1-6 gives the whole variable domain EAGVTQFPSHSVIEKGQTVTLRCDPISGHDNLYWYRRVMGKEIKFLLHFVKESKQDESGMPNNRFLAERTGGTYSTLKVQPAELEDSGVYFCASSQEFWTPYNSPLHFGNGTRLTVT.

There are a few counts of this clone. The chain employs TRBV7-9 and TRBJ2-1; tentative D call: TRBD2 (6 bases). Trimming cost V 4 bases and J 6 bases, with 16 bases left between them. Germline-derived CDR1 and CDR2 are SEHNR and FQNEAQ (reference sequence). The CDR3 totals 15 residues. The CDR3, as DNA: TGTGCCAGCAGCTCCTCCGGGACTGTCCCCAATGAGCAGTTCTTC. Its translation is CASSSSGTVPNEQFF.

V is TRBV5-4 and J is TRBJ2-5; D is unclear. The CDR3 is 13 residues long. V lost 4 bases and J 3 bases, leaving 10 bases between the germline ends. CDR1 and CDR2 from the germline V gene are SGHNT and YYREEE (reference sequence). Here the CDR3 reads CASSTDGEETQYF. CDR3 bases: TGTGCCAGCAGCACAGACGGCGAAGAGACCCAGTACTTC.

The chain combines TRBV7-8 with TRBJ2-7, with TRBD2 matching 7 bases. Germline V gene data show CDR1 as SGHVS and CDR2 as FQNEAQ. CDR3 length: 15 residues. Trimming took 4 bases from V and 0 from J; bases not matched to a gene: 6. The CDR3 region has the DNA TGTGCCAGCAGCTCGCTAGCGGTGAGCTCCTACGAGCAGTACTTC. It is translated as CASSSLAVSSYEQYF.

V and J are TRBV6-1 and TRBJ2-5; D is possibly TRBD1 (5 bases). The V gene lost 7 bases and the J gene lost 0 bases, with 15 bases spanning the gap. The CDR3 runs to 15 residues. The V gene's germline CDR1 is MNHNS and CDR2 SASEGT. DNA for the CDR3: TGTGCCAGCATGGGGAACCTGGACAACCAAGAGACCCAGTACTTC. This gives the protein CASMGNLDNQETQYF.

This chain joins TRBV20-1 and TRBJ2-5, with D possibly TRBD1 on 6 matching bases. There are 11 residues in the CDR3. V gave up 6 bases and J gave up 2 bases, with 7 bases separating them. CDR1 is DFQATT and CDR2 is SNEGSKA in the germline V gene (reference sequence). This chain's CDR3 is CSAQGQETQYF. The CDR3 DNA reads as TGCAGTGCACAGGGACAAGAGACCCAGTACTTC.

This sequence joins TRBV7-2 and TRBJ2-7; perhaps TRBD2 as D (5 bases). The CDR3 covers 13 residues. V lost 4 bases, J lost 7 bases, and 14 bases lay in between. Germline loops: CDR1 SGHTA, CDR2 FQGNSA. CDR3 sequence reads: CASSSNILGEQYF. The CDR3 region has the DNA TGTGCCAGCAGCTCGAACATACTAGGTGAGCAGTACTTC.

The J gene is TRBJ2-3, the V gene TRBV5-1; TRBD2 aligns across 14 bases. Looked up from germline, CDR1 is SGHRS and CDR2 is YFSETQ. CDR3 length equals 16 residues. J lost 8 bases, V lost 4 bases, and 9 bases had no gene match. The CDR3 DNA is TGCGCCAGCAGCCAGGGACTAGCGGGGGCCGCGGGTACGCAGTATTTT. Its translation is CASSQGLAGAAGTQYF.

This chain connects TRBV5-4 to TRBJ2-1; 13 positions agree with TRBD2. The CDR3 sequence is 15 residues long. Germline CDR1 SGHNT, CDR2 YYREEE (reference sequence). Germline trimming cut 4 bases from V and 7 bases from J; bases unmatched to any gene: 5. In DNA, the CDR3 is TGTGCCAGCAGCCGGACTAGCGGGGGAGGGAATGAGCAGTTCTTC. Protein: CASSRTSGGGNEQFF.